Below are 32 T cell receptor beta chains sequenced from a single sample in a study of radiation and T cells in renal cell carcinoma. Treatment indicated: 15 Gy SBRT to primary tumor, nephrectomy 4 weeks later. Clones were read by immunoSEQ multiplex PCR, and TCRdb kept only the in-frame ones, dropping some. The sample comprises roughly 4,900 clones, around 51% of which are singletons, and approximately 50% rests with the top ten. The specimen was tumor tissue, collected from a patient whose treatment included radiotherapy and nephrectomy. These receptor sequences come from a man in his sixties with renal cell carcinoma.

This clone was seen a handful of times. The chain is built from TRBV5-5 and TRBJ2-1, with TRBD1 matching over 12 bases. J was trimmed by 7 bases and V by 10 bases; bases with no gene match: 9. The CDR3 runs 14 residues. Germline V lookup: CDR1 SGHKS, CDR2 YYEKEE (reference sequence). CDR3 in DNA: TGTGCCTCACGGTGGGACAGGGGGCGAAATGAGCAGTTCTTC. It yields the protein CASRWDRGRNEQFF.

The CDR3 sequence: CASTQSGELFF. In DNA form, the CDR3 reads TGTGCCAGCACGCAGTCCGGGGAGCTGTTTTTT. The chain joins TRBV2 to TRBJ2-2; D remains ambiguous. Trimming cost V 7 bases and J 6 bases, with 6 bases left between them. This CDR3 has 11 residues. Looked up from germline, CDR1 is SNHLY and CDR2 is FYNNEI.

The sample holds a few counts of this clone. The chain recombines TRBV21-1 with TRBJ2-7. TRBV21-1 is a pseudogene segment. CDR3 size: 16 residues. For the CDR3, the DNA is TGTGCCAGCAGCAAAGATGGAGGGGGGATTCCCTACGAGCAGTACTTC. Translating gives CASSKDGGGIPYEQYF.

This clone was observed a few times. This sequence joins TRBV25-1 and TRBJ1-2; D might be TRBD1 (5 bases). The CDR3 has 14 amino acids. Germline V lookup: CDR1 MGHDK, CDR2 SYGVNS. Trimming cost V 3 bases and J 8 bases, with 16 bases left between them. The CDR3 sequence is CASSDGALPFGYTF. The CDR3 region has the DNA TGTGCCAGCAGTGATGGGGCCCTGCCCTTCGGCTACACCTTC.

By sample fraction, this clone is medium-sized (0.01 to 0.1%). The chain carries TRBV12-2 and TRBJ1-4. TRBV12-2 is a pseudogene. This CDR3 has 13 amino acids. CDR3 in amino acids: CASRFKGEEKLFF. DNA for the CDR3: TGTGCAAGTCGCTTCAAGGGTGAAGAAAAACTGTTTTTT.

The count of this clone is one. This chain uses TRBV4-3 with TRBJ1-5, with a possible D match to TRBD1 (5 bases). Per germline, CDR1 LGHNA and CDR2 YSLEER. V was clipped by 1 base and J by 7 bases, with 14 bases between them. The CDR3 consists of 15 residues. In DNA, the CDR3 is TGCGCCAGCAGCCAAGTCCCCGGGGGTCGCCAGCCCCAGCATTTT. Protein: CASSQVPGGRQPQHF.

Worth noting for this clone: The CDR3 carries no conserved terminal phenylalanine or tryptophan, so it likely arises from a read error. The V gene is TRBV29-1, the J gene TRBJ2-7; possibly TRBD1 for D (5 bases). Germline lookup yields CDR1 SQVTM and CDR2 ANQGSEA. Deletions cut 6 bases from V and 2 bases from J, with 20 bases between. The CDR3 extends over 15 amino acids. This chain's CDR3 is CSVTQTGITTYEQYL. The CDR3 coding sequence is TGCAGCGTAACACAAACAGGCATCACTACCTACGAGCAGTACCTC.

This chain joins TRBV7-9 and TRBJ1-4; 8 nucleotides align to TRBD1. Per the germline V gene, CDR1 is SEHNR and CDR2 is FQNEAQ (reference sequence). V shed 4 bases and J 7 bases; nucleotides not matched to a gene: 8. The CDR3 covers 15 residues. CDR3 sequence: CASSSFQGAGEKLFF. The CDR3 DNA is TGTGCCAGCAGCTCCTTCCAGGGGGCAGGTGAAAAACTGTTTTTT.

The chain is built from TRBV18 and TRBJ2-7, with 9 bases lining up with TRBD1. J lost 7 bases, V lost 2 bases, and 12 bases had no gene match. This CDR3 contains 16 residues. Per the germline V gene, CDR1 is KGHSH and CDR2 is LQKENI. CDR3 loop: CASSPSLGQGGGEQYF. The DNA of the CDR3 is TGTGCCAGCTCACCATCTTTGGGACAGGGCGGTGGGGAGCAGTACTTC.

This clone has a single count. The J gene is TRBJ2-2, the V gene TRBV6-1; D gene ambiguous. The CDR3 sequence is 14 residues long. CDR1 is MNHNS, CDR2 SASEGT, per germline. V was cut by 4 bases and J by 2 bases, with 8 bases left in between. CDR3 region: CASSVLENTGELFF. In DNA form, the CDR3 reads TGTGCCAGCAGTGTTCTTGAAAACACCGGGGAGCTGTTTTTT.

This clone was found a few times. The V call is TRBV4-1, the J call TRBJ1-1; D is undetermined. The germline V gene encodes CDR1 MGHRA and CDR2 YSYEKL. This CDR3 has 13 residues. Trimming pared 4 bases from V and 4 bases from J, leaving 10 bases between. Here the CDR3 DNA reads TGCGCCAGCAGCCGAATCAGTGGCACTGAAGCTTTCTTT. Protein: CASSRISGTEAFF.

The chain joins TRBV30 to TRBJ2-1; D is uncertain. V lost 1 base and J 9 bases, leaving 13 bases between the germline ends. The CDR3 is made up of 13 amino acids. Per germline, CDR1 GTSNPN and CDR2 SVGIG (reference sequence). The CDR3 loop is CAWSATSPGEQFF. The CDR3 coding sequence is TGTGCCTGGAGTGCGACTTCGCCGGGTGAGCAGTTCTTC.

The chain carries TRBV19 and TRBJ2-6; D ambiguous. The CDR3 totals 18 residues. CDR1 is LNHDA and CDR2 is SQIVND in the germline V gene (reference sequence). With 6 bases removed from V and 4 bases from J, the gap between germline ends came to 22 bases. The DNA for the CDR3 is TGTGCCAGTAGACAACCAATTGGTTATCAATTGGGGGCCAACGTCCTGACTTTC. Translated, it gives CASRQPIGYQLGANVLTF.

With regard to this clone: The sample holds other DNA sequences that translate to the same CDR3. The chain links TRBV5-6 to TRBJ1-2; D is unresolved. This CDR3 is built from 12 residues. Germline loops: CDR1 SGHDT, CDR2 YYEEEE. The V end was cut by 0 bases, the J end by 4 bases, with 4 bases between. In DNA, the CDR3 is TGTGCCAGCAGCTTGGAAACCTATGGCTACACCTTC. Protein: CASSLETYGYTF.

This sequence joins TRBV7-9 and TRBJ2-5; the D gene is possibly TRBD1 (6 bases). Trimming removed 4 bases at V and 5 bases at J, with 17 bases between. Germline CDR1 SEHNR, CDR2 FQNEAQ (reference sequence). This CDR3 is 15 amino acids long. The CDR3 DNA reads as TGTGCCAGCAGCTCTACGGACAGCTTCGGGGAGACCCAGTACTTC. Protein sequence: CASSSTDSFGETQYF.

This clone was detected once. The CDR3 here is CASSSGAGGYEQYF. DNA of the CDR3: TGTGCCAGCAGCTCCGGGGCCGGGGGGTACGAGCAGTACTTC. V is TRBV7-9 and J is TRBJ2-7; TRBD2 matches 7 bases. The CDR3 length is 14 residues. V lost 4 bases and J lost 4; bases outside the gene matches: 7. Germline CDR1 is SEHNR and CDR2 is FQNEAQ (reference sequence). The whole variable domain, remainder taken from reference TRBV7-9 and TRBJ2-7, is DTGVSQNPRHKITKRGQNVTFRCDPISEHNRLYWYRQTLGQGPEFLTYFQNEAQLEKSRLLSDRFSAERPKGSFSTLEIQRTEQGDSAMYLCASSSGAGGYEQYFGPGTRLTVT.

This chain connects TRBV27 to TRBJ1-2; D uncertain. CDR1 and CDR2 (germline): MNHEY, SMNVEV (reference sequence). The CDR3 length is 14 residues. Trimming removed 4 bases at V and 2 bases at J, with 11 bases between. This CDR3 is CASSSGPSNYGYTF. As DNA, the CDR3 is TGTGCCAGCAGTTCGGGCCCAAGCAACTATGGCTACACCTTC.

In this sample, this clone turned up a few times. V usage is TRBV7-9 and J usage is TRBJ1-5, with TRBD1 as a possible D gene (5 bases). Germline-derived CDR1 and CDR2 are SEHNR and FQNEAQ (reference sequence). The CDR3 consists of 14 residues. Trimming shortened V by 10 bases and J by 1 base, and 14 bases separated the two germline ends. The CDR3 here is CATSGGESNQPQHF. For the CDR3, the DNA is TGTGCCACTAGCGGGGGGGAAAGCAATCAGCCCCAGCATTTT.

This chain connects TRBV18 to TRBJ1-6; 7 nucleotides line up with TRBD1. Germline V gene data show CDR1 as KGHSH and CDR2 as LQKENI. The CDR3 runs 16 residues. Unmatched junction bases numbered 8, after V lost 3 bases and J lost 6 bases. CDR3 sequence: CASSPTGTIFNSPLHF. As DNA, the CDR3 is TGTGCCAGCTCACCGACAGGGACCATCTTTAATTCACCCCTCCACTTT.

Within the sample, this clone is medium-sized. This chain links TRBV10-3 with TRBJ1-1; D unresolved. The CDR3 length is 12 residues. Per the germline V gene, CDR1 is ENHRY and CDR2 is SYGVKD. Trimming pared 6 bases from V and 2 bases from J, leaving 7 bases between. The CDR3 DNA reads TGTGCCATCAGGGGCCCCAACACTGAAGCTTTCTTT. It codes for CAIRGPNTEAFF.

This clone was seen a handful of times. V and J are TRBV15 and TRBJ1-5, with D hard to call. This CDR3 has 13 residues. The V end was cut by 0 bases, the J end by 9 bases, with 9 bases between. From germline, CDR1 is LNHNV and CDR2 YYDKDF (reference sequence). CDR3 sequence: CATSRDLSGPQHF. CDR3 DNA: TGTGCCACCAGCAGAGATCTAAGCGGGCCCCAGCATTTT.

A note on this clone: Germline is not matched at one junction end, which may reflect a read error. The rearrangement links TRBV11-2 to TRBJ2-2, with D hard to call. The CDR3 extends over 12 amino acids. Per germline, CDR1 SGHAT and CDR2 FQNNGV. The CDR3 loop is CASSLDTGELFF. CDR3 coding DNA: TGTGCCAGCAGTTTAGACACCGGGGAGCTGTTTTTT.

V and J are TRBV4-3 and TRBJ2-1; 10 nucleotides agree with TRBD2. The junction had 9 bases not matched to a gene; V was cut back by 0 bases and J by 4 bases. Germline V gene sequence: CDR1 LGHNA, CDR2 YSLEER. The CDR3 covers 18 residues. The CDR3 protein is CASSQELAGCPGYNEQFF. CDR3 nucleotide sequence: TGCGCCAGCAGCCAAGAACTAGCGGGATGTCCTGGGTACAATGAGCAGTTCTTC.

This clone was seen a few times. The V gene is TRBV15, the J gene TRBJ1-1, with D possibly matching TRBD1 (6 bases). V was clipped by 5 bases and J by 1 base, with 17 bases between them. The length of the CDR3 is 16 residues. The germline V gene has CDR1 LNHNV and CDR2 YYDKDF (reference sequence). The CDR3: CATSRGGGQRNTEAFF. CDR3 DNA: TGTGCCACCAGCCGGGGGGGAGGACAGAGGAACACTGAAGCTTTCTTT.

V usage is TRBV4-3 and J usage is TRBJ1-6; TRBD1 matches at 7 bases. V trimming: 1 base; J trimming: 8 bases; junction bases outside the gene matches: 5. CDR1 is LGHNA, CDR2 YSLEER, per germline. The CDR3 is made up of 15 amino acids. DNA of the CDR3: TGCGCCAGCAGCCAAGGGACAGGTTTTGATTCACCCCTCCACTTT. This gives the protein CASSQGTGFDSPLHF.

The chain is built from TRBV10-1 and TRBJ2-3, with TRBD2 identical over 9 bases. J lost 2 bases, V lost 6 bases, and 9 bases had no gene match. This CDR3 spans 16 amino acids. Germline CDR1 WNHNN, CDR2 SYGVQD (reference sequence). The CDR3 is CASSYTLAGDTDTQYF. The CDR3 DNA follows: TGCGCCAGCAGCTACACTTTAGCGGGAGACACAGATACGCAGTATTTT.

J is TRBJ1-1 and V is TRBV5-1, with unresolved D. The germline CDR1 and CDR2 sequences are SGHRS and YFSETQ. The CDR3 is 14 residues long. V shed 4 bases and J shed 1 base, with 11 bases lying between them. The DNA for the CDR3 is TGCGCCAGCAGCAAAGAACAGCCGAACACTGAAGCTTTCTTT. It encodes CASSKEQPNTEAFF.

This rearrangement joins TRBV15 to TRBJ2-2; weak D call: TRBD2 (5 bases). Germline V gene data show CDR1 as LNHNV and CDR2 as YYDKDF (reference sequence). The V gene lost 3 bases and the J gene lost 1 base, with 12 bases spanning the gap. The CDR3 runs to 16 residues. The DNA of the CDR3 is TGTGCCACCAGCAGGGAGGCCCAGATGAACACCGGGGAGCTGTTTTTT. Amino acid sequence: CATSREAQMNTGELFF.

This chain links TRBV1 with TRBJ1-2; no check of the table's D call, TRBD1, against the DNA was made. TRBV1 is termed a pseudogene. The CDR3 consists of 15 residues. For the CDR3, the DNA is TGCACCAGCAGCCAAGATACGGGACATAACGGTGGCTACACCTTC. Its translation is CTSSQDTGHNGGYTF.

This chain connects TRBV13 to TRBJ1-4, with TRBD1 matching over 9 bases. J gave up 0 bases and V 5 bases, and 7 bases lay outside the gene matches. The germline V gene encodes CDR1 PRHDT and CDR2 FYEKMQ (reference sequence). The CDR3 extends over 17 amino acids. The CDR3 loop is CASSRGQGVATNEKLFF. CDR3 DNA sequence: TGTGCCAGCAGCCGGGGACAGGGAGTTGCAACTAATGAAAAACTGTTTTTT.

This sequence joins TRBV7-8 and TRBJ1-1; 7 bases map to TRBD1. This CDR3 has 13 amino acids. CDR1 SGHVS and CDR2 FQNEAQ come from the germline V gene. V lost 5 bases, J lost 5 bases, and 5 bases stayed unmatched. This CDR3 reads CASSNHRGTEAFF. The CDR3 region has the DNA TGTGCCAGCAGCAATCACAGGGGAACTGAAGCTTTCTTT.

This clone came up a few times. V and J are TRBV4-1 and TRBJ1-2; TRBD1 matches at 9 bases. V lost 2 bases, J lost 3 bases, and 7 bases stayed unmatched. The length of the CDR3 is 16 residues. Germline V gene sequence: CDR1 MGHRA, CDR2 YSYEKL. The CDR3 nucleotides are TGCGCCAGCAGCCAAATGACAGGGGGTCAGTACTATGGCTACACCTTC. Protein product: CASSQMTGGQYYGYTF.